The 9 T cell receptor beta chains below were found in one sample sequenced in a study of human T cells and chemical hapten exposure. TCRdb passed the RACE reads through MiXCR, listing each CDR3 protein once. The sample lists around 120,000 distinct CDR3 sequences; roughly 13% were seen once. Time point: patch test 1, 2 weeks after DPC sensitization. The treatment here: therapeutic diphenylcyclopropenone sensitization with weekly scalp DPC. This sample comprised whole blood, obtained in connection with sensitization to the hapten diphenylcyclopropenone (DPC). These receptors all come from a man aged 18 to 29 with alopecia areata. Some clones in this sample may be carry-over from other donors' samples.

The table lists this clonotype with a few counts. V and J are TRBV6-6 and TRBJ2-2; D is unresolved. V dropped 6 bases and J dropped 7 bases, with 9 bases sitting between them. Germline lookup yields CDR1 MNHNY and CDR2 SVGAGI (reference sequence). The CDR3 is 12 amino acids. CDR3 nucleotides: TGTGCCAGCAGCCCACACCACGGGGAGCTGTTTTTT. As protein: CASSPHHGELFF.

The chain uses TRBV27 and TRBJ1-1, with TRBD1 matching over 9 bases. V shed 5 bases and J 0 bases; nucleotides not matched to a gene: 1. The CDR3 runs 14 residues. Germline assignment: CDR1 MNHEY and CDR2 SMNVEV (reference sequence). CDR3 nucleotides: TGTGCCAGCAGTCGACAGGGGGTGAACACTGAAGCTTTCTTT. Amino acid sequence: CASSRQGVNTEAFF.

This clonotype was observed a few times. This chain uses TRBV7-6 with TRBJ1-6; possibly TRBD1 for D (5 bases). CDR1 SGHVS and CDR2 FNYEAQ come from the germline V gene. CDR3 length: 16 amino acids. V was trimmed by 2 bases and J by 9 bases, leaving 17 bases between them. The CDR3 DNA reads TGTGCCAGCAGCTTACAAGGCCCGGGGGGGAGTTCACCCCTCCACTTT. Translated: CASSLQGPGGSSPLHF.

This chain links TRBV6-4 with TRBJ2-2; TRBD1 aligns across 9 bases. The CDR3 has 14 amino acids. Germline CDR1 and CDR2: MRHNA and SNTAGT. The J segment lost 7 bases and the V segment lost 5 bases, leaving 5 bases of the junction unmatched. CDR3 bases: TGTGCCAGCAGTCAACAGGGGGCAGACGGGGAGCTGTTTTTT. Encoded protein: CASSQQGADGELFF.

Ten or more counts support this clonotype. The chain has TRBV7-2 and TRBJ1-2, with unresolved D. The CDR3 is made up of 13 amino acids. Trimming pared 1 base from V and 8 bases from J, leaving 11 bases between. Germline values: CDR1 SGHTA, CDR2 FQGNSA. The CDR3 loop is CASSLGFSRGYTF. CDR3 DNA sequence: TGTGCCAGCAGCTTAGGGTTCAGCCGCGGCTACACCTTC.

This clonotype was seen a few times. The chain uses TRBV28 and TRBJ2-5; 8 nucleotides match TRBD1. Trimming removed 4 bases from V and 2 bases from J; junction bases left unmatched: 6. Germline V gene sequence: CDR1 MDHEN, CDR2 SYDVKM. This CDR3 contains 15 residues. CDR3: CASSYSGGLQETQYF. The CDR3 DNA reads TGTGCCAGCAGTTACTCAGGGGGCCTTCAAGAGACCCAGTACTTC.

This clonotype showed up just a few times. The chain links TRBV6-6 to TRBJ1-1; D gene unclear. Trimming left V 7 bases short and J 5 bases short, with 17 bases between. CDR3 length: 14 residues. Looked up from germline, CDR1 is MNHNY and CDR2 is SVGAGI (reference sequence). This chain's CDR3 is CASTPSSVVTEAFF. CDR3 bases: TGTGCCAGCACCCCGAGTAGCGTTGTGACTGAAGCTTTCTTT.

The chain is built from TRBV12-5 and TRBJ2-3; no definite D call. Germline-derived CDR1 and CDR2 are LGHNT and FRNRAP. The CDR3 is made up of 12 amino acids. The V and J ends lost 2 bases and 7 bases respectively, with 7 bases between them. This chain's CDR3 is CASGLSRYTQYF. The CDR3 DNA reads TGTGCTAGTGGTTTGTCCCGGTATACGCAGTATTTT.

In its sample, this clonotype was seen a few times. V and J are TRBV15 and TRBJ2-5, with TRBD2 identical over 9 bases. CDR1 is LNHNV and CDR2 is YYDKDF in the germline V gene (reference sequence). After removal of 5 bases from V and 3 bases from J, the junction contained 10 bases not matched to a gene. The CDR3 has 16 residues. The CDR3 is CATSGRSGGKEETQYF. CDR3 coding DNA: TGTGCCACCAGCGGCCGGAGCGGGGGGAAGGAAGAGACCCAGTACTTC. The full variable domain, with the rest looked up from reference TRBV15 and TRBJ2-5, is DAMVIQNPRYQVTQFGKPVTLSCSQTLNHNVMYWYQQKSSQAPKLLFHYYDKDFNNEADTPDNFQSRRPNTSFCFLDIRSPGLGDTAMYLCATSGRSGGKEETQYFGPGTRLLVL.